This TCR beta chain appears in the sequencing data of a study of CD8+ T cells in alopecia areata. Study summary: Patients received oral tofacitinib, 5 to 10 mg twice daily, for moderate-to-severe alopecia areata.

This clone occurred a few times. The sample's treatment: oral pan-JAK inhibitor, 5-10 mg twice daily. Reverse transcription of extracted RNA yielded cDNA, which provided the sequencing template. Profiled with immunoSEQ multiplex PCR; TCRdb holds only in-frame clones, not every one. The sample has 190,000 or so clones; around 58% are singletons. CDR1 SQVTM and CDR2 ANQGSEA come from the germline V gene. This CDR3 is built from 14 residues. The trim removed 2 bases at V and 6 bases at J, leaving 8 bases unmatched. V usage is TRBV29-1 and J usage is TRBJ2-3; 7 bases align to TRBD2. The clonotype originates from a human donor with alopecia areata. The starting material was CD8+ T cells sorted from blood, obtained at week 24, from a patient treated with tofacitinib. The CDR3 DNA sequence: TGCAGCGTTGAATCGTTCGGGGGGAGGGATACGCAGTATTTT. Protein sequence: CSVESFGGRDTQYF.